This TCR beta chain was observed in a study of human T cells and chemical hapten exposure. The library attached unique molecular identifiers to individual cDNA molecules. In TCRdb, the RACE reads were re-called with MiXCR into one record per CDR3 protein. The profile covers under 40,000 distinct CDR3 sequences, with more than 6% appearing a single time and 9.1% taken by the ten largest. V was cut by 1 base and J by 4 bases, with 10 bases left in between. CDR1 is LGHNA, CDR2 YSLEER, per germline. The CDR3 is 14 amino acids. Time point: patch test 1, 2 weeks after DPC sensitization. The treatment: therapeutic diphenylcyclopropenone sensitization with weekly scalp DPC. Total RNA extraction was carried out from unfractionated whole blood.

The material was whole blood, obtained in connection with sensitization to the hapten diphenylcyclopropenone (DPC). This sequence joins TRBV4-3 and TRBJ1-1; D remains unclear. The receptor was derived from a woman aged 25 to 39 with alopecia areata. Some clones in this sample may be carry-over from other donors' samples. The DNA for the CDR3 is TGCGCCAGCAGCCAAGGAGACACGCGCACTGAAGCTTTCTTT. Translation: CASSQGDTRTEAFF.